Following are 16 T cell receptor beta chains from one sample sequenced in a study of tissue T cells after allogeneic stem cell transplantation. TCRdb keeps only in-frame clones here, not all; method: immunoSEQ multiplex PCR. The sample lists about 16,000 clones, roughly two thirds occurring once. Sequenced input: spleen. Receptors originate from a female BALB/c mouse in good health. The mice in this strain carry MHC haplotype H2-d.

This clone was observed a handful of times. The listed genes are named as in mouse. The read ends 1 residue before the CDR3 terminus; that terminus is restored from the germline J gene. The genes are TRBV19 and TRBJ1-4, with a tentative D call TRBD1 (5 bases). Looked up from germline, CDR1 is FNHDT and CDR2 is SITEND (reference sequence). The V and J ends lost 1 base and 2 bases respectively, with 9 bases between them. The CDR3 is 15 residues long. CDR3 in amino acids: CASSISPGSNERLFF. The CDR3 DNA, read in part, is TGTGCCAGCAGTATAAGCCCAGGGTCCAACGAAAGATTATTT. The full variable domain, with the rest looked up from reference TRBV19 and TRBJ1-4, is GGIITQTPKFLIGQEGQKLTLKCQQNFNHDTMYWYRQDSGKGLRLIYYSITENDLQKGDLSEGYDASREKKSSFSLTVTSAQKNEMAVFLCASSISPGSNERLFFGHGTKLSVL.

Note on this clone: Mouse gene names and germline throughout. CDR3 residues: CASSDAGAPTGQLYF. The CDR3 DNA, read in part, is TGTGCCAGCAGTGATGCGGGGGCGCCCACCGGGCAGCTCTAC. This chain links TRBV13-3 with TRBJ2-2, with D perhaps matching TRBD1 or TRBD2 (6 bases each). The read terminates 1 residue before the CDR3 end, so the remaining end is supplied by the germline J gene. The germline CDR1 and CDR2 sequences are NNHDY and SYVADS. V was shortened by 0 bases and J by 4 bases, with 10 bases between the two germline ends. CDR3 length: 15 residues. Together with reference TRBV13-3 and TRBJ2-2, the CDR3 gives the full variable domain: EAAVTQSPRSKVAVTGGKVTLSCHQTNNHDYMYWYRQDTGHGLRLIHYSYVADSTEKGDIPDGYKASRPSQENFSLILELASLSQTAVYFCASSDAGAPTGQLYFGEGSKLTVL.

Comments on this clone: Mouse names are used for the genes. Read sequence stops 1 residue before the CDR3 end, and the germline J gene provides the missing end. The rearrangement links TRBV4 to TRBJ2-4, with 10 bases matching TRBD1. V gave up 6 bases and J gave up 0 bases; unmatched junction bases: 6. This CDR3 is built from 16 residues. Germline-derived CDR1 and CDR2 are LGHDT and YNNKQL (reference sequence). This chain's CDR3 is CASRQGDRGSQNTLYF. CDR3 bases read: TGTGCCAGCAGGCAAGGGGACAGGGGTAGTCAAAACACCTTGTAC.

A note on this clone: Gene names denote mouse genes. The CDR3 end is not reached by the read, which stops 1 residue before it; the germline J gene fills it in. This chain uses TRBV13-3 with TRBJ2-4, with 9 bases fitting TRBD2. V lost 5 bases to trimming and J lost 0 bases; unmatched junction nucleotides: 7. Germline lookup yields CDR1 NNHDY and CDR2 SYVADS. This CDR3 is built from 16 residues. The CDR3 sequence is CASRSGTGSSQNTLYF. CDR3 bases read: TGTGCCAGCAGGTCCGGGACTGGGTCTAGTCAAAACACCTTGTAC.

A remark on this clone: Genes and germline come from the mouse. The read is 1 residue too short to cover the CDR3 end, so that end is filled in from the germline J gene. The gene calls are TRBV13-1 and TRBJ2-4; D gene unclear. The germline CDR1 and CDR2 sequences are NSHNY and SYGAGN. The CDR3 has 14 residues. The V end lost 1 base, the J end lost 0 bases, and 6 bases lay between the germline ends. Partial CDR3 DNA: TGTGCCAGCAGTGATCGCAGGAGTCAAAACACCTTGTAC. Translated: CASSDRRSQNTLY. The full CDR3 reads CASSDRRSQNTLYF.

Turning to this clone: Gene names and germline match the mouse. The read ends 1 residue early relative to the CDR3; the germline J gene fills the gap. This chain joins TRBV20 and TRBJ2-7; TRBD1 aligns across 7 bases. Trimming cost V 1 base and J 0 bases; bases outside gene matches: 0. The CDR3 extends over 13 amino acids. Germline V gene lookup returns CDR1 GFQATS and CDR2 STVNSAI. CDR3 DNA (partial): TGTGGTGCTAGGGGACAGGGCTCCTATGAACAGTAC. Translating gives CGARGQGSYEQY. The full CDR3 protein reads CGARGQGSYEQYF. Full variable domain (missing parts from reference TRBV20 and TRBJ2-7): GALVYQYPRRTICKSGTSMRMECQAVGFQATSVAWYRQSPQKTFELIALSTVNSAIKYEQNFTQEKFPISHPNLSFSSMTVLNAYLEDRGLYLCGARGQGSYEQYFGPGTRLTVL.

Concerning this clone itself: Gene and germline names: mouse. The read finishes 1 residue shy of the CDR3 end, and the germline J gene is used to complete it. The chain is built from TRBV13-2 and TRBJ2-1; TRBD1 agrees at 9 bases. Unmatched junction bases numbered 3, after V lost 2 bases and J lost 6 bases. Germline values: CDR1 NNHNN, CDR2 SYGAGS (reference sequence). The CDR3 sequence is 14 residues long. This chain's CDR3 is CASGEDRGGAEQFF. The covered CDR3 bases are TGTGCCAGCGGTGAGGACAGGGGAGGTGCTGAGCAGTTC.

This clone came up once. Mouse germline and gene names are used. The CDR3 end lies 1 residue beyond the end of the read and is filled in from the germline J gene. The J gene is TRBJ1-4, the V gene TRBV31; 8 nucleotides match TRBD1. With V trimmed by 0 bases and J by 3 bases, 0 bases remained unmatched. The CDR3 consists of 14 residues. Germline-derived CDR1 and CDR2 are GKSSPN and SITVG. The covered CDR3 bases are TGTGCCTGGAGTCTGACAGGGGCCAACGAAAGATTATTT. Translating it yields CAWSLTGANERLF. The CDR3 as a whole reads CAWSLTGANERLFF. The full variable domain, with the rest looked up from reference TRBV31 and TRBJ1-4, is AQTIHQWPVAEIKAVGSPLSLGCTIKGKSSPNLYWYWQATGGTLQQLFYSITVGQVESVVQLNLSASRPKDDQFILSTEKLLLSHSGFYLCAWSLTGANERLFFGHGTKLSVL.

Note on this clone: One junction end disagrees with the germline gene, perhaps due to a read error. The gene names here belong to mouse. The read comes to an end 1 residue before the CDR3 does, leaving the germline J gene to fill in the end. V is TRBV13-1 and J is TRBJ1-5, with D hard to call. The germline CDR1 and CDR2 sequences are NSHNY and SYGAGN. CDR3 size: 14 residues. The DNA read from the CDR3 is TGTGCCAGCGGTGATGCGGCAGACAACCAGGCTCCGCTT. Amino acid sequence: CASGDAADNQAPL. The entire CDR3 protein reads CASGDAADNQAPLF.

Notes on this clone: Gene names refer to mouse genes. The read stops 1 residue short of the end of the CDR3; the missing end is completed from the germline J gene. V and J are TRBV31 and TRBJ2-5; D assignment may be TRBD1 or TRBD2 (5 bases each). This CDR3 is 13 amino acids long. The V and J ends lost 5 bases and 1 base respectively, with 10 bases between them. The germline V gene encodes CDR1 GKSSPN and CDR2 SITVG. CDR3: CAWDRDHQDTQYF. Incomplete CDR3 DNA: TGTGCCTGGGATCGGGACCACCAAGACACCCAGTAC.

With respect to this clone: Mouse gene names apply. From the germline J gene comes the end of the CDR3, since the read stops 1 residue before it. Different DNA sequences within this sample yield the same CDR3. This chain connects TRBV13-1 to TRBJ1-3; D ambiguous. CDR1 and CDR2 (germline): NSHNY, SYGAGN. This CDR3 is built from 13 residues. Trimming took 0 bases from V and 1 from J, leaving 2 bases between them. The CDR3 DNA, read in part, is TGTGCCAGCAGTGATGTCTCTGGAAATACGCTCTAT. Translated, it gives CASSDVSGNTLY. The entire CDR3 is CASSDVSGNTLYF.

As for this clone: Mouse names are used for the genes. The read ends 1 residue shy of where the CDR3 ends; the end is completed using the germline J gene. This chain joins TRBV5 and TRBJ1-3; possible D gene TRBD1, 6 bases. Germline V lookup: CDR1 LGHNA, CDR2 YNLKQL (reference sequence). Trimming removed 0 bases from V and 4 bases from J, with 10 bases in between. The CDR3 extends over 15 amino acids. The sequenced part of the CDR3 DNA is TGTGCCAGCAGCCAAGATTCCAGGGGCGGAAATACGCTCTAT. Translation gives CASSQDSRGGNTLY. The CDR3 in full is CASSQDSRGGNTLYF.

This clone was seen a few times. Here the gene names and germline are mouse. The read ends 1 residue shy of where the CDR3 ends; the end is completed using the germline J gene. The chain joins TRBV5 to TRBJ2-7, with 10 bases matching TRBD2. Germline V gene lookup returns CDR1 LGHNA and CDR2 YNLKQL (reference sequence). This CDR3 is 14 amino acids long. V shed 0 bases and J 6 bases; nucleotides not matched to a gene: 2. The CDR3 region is CASSQDLGGLEQYF. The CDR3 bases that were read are TGTGCCAGCAGCCAAGATCTGGGGGGGCTTGAACAGTAC.

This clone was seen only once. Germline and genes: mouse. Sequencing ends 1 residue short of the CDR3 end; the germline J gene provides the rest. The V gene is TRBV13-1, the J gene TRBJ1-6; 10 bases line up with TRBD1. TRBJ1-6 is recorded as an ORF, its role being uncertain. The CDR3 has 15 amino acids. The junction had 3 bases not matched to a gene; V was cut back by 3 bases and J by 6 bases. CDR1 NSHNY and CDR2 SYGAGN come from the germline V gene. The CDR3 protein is CASSGGTGVNSPLYF. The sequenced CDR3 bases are TGTGCCAGCAGTGGCGGGACAGGGGTTAATTCGCCCCTCTAC.

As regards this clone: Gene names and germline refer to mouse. The CDR3 loop reads CASGDGWGVNTLYF. The sequenced part of the CDR3 DNA is TGTGCCAGCGGTGATGGTTGGGGGGTAAACACCTTGTAC. V gene TRBV13-2 combines with J gene TRBJ2-4; 7 bases map to TRBD2. The read comes to an end 1 residue before the CDR3 does, leaving the germline J gene to fill in the end. Germline CDR1 reads NNHNN; CDR2 reads SYGAGS (reference sequence). CDR3 length equals 14 residues. With V trimmed by 0 bases and J by 5 bases, 3 bases remained unmatched.

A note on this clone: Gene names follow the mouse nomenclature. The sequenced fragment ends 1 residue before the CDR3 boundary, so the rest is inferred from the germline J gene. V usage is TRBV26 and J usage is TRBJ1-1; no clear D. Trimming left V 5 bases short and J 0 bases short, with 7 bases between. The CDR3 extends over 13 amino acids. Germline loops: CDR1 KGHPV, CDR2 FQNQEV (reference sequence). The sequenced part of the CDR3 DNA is TGTGCCAGCAGTTCCGGGACAAACACAGAAGTCTTC. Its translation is CASSSGTNTEVF. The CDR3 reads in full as CASSSGTNTEVFF.